The subject of this entry is one T cell receptor beta chain. This sample was included in a study of T cell responses to AZD1222 COVID-19 vaccine. Germline V gene sequence: CDR1 DFQATT, CDR2 SNEGSKA (reference sequence). With 3 bases removed from V and 5 bases from J, the gap between germline ends came to 8 bases. The length of the CDR3 is 11 residues. Here immunoSEQ multiplex PCR was the method, and the copy in TCRdb shows in-frame clones only, minus some. The sample has 100,000 to 150,000 clones, approximately 85% seen once. This clonotype was sampled from an adult in good health. The source material was peripheral blood, sampled on day 0 of AZD1222 vaccination. The chain uses TRBV20-1 and TRBJ2-7, with D hard to call. In DNA, the CDR3 is TGCAGTGCTAGGGCAGTCAACGAGCAGTACTTC. This sequence encodes CSARAVNEQYF.